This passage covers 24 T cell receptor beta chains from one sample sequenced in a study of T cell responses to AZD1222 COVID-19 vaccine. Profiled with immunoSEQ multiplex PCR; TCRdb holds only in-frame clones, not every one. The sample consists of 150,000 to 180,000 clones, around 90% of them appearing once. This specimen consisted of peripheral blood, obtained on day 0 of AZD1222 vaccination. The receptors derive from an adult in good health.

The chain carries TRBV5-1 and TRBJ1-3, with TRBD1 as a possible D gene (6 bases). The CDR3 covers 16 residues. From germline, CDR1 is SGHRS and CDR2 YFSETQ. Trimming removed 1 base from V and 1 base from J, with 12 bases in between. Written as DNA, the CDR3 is TGCGCCAGCAGCTTGCCTTCGACAGGTTCTGGAAACACCATATATTTT. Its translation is CASSLPSTGSGNTIYF.

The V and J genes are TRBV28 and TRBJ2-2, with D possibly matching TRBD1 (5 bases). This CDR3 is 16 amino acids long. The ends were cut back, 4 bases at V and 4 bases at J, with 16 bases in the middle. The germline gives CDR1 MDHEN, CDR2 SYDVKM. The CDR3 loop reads CASSSHGAGSTGELFF. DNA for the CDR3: TGTGCCAGCAGTTCTCATGGGGCAGGTTCCACCGGGGAGCTGTTTTTT.

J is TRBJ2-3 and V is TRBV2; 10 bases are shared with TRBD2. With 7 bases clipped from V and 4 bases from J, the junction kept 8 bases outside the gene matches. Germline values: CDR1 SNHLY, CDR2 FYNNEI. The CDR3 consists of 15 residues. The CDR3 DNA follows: TGTGCCAGCACGGCTCTAGCGGGGGCACCAGATACGCAGTATTTT. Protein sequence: CASTALAGAPDTQYF. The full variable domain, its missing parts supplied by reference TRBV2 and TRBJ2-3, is EPEVTQTPSHQVTQMGQEVILRCVPISNHLYFYWYRQILGQKVEFLVSFYNNEISEKSEIFDDQFSVERPDGSNFTLKIRSTKLEDSAMYFCASTALAGAPDTQYFGPGTRLTVL.

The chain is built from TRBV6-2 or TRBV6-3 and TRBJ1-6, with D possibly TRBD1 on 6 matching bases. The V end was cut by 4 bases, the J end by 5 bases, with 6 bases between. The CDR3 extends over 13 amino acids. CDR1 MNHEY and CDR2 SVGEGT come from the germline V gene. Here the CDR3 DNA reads TGTGCCAGCAGTTGGGGGCATAATTCACCCCTCCACTTT. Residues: CASSWGHNSPLHF.

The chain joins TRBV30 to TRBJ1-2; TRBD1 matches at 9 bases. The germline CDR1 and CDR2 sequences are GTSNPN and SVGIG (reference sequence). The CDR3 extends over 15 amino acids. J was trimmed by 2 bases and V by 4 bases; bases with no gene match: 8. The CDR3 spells CAWNLDRGRNYGYTF. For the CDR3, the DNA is TGTGCCTGGAACTTGGACAGGGGCAGAAACTATGGCTACACCTTC. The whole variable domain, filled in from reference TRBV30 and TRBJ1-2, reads SQTIHQWPATLVQPVGSPLSLECTVEGTSNPNLYWYRQAAGRGLQLLFYSVGIGQISSEVPQNLSASRPQDRQFILSSKKLLLSDSGFYLCAWNLDRGRNYGYTFGSGTRLTVV.

In DNA form, the CDR3 reads TGTGCCAGCAGCTTAGGGATTGAAAAACTGTTTTTT. Its protein is CASSLGIEKLFF. The gene calls are TRBV7-8 and TRBJ1-4; D call uncertain. The CDR3 has 12 amino acids. Trimming shortened V by 1 base and J by 7 bases, and 4 bases separated the two germline ends. Germline values: CDR1 SGHVS, CDR2 FQNEAQ.

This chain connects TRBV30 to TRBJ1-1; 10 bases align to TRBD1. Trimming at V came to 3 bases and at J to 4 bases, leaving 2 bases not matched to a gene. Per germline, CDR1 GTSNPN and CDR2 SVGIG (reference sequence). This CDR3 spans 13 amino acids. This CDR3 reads CAWSRQGATEAFF. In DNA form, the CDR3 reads TGTGCCTGGAGCCGACAGGGGGCCACTGAAGCTTTCTTT.

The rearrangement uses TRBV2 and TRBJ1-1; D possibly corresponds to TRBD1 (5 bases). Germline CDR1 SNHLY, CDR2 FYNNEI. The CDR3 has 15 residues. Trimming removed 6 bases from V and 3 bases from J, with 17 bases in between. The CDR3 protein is CASRGGLPNHTEAFF. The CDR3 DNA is TGTGCCAGCAGGGGGGGTTTACCCAACCACACTGAAGCTTTCTTT.

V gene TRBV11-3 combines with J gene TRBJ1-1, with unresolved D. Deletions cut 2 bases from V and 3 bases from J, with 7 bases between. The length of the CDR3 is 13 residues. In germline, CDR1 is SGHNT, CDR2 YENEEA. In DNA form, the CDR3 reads TGTGCCAGCAGCTTATCCGGGGACACTGAAGCTTTCTTT. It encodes CASSLSGDTEAFF.

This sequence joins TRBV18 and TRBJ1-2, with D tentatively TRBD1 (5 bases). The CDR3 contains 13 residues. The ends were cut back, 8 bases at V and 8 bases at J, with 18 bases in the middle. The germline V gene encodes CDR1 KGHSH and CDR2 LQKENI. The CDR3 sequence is CASLRDALGGYTF. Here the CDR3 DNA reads TGTGCCAGCCTTCGGGACGCACTGGGGGGCTACACCTTC. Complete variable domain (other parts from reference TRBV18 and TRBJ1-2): NAGVMQNPRHLVRRRGQEARLRCSPMKGHSHVYWYRQLPEEGLKFMVYLQKENIIDESGMPKERFSAEFPKEGPSILRIQQVVRGDSAAYFCASLRDALGGYTFGSGTRLTVV.

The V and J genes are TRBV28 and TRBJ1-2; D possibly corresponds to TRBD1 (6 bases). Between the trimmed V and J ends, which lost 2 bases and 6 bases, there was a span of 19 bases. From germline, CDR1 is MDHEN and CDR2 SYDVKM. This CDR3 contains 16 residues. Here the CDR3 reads CASSLALRGGANGYTF. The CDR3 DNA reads TGTGCCAGCAGTTTAGCCCTCCGGGGGGGGGCGAATGGCTACACCTTC.

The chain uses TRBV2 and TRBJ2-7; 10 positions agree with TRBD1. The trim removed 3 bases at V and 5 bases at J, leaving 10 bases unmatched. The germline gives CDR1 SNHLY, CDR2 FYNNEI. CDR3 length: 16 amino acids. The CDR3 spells CASSDRLRDRGHEQYF. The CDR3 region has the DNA TGTGCCAGCAGTGACCGCCTCCGGGACAGGGGCCACGAGCAGTACTTC.

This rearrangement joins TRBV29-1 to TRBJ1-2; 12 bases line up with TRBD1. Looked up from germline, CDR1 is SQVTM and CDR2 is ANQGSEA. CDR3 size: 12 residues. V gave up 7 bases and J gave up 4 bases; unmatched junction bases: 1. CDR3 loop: CSAGQGAYGYTF. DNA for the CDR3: TGCAGCGCGGGACAGGGGGCCTATGGCTACACCTTC.

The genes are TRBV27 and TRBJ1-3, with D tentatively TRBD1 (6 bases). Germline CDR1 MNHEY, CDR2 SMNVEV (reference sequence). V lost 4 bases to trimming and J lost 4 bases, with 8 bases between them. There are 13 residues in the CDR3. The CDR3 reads CASSYREGNTIYF. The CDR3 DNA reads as TGTGCCAGCAGTTACAGGGAAGGAAACACCATATATTTT.

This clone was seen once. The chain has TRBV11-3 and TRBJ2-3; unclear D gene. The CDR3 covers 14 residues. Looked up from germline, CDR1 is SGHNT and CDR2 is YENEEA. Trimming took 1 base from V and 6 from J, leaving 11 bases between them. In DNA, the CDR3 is TGTGCCAGCAGCTTAGGAGTGGTCGCCGATACGCAGTATTTT. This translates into CASSLGVVADTQYF.

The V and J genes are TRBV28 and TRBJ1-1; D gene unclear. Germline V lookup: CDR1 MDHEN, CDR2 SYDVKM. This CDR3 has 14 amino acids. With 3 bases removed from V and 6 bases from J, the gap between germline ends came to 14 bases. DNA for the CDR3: TGTGCCAGCAGTTTTCCCCTGAGGGTGGCTGAAGCTTTCTTT. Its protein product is CASSFPLRVAEAFF.

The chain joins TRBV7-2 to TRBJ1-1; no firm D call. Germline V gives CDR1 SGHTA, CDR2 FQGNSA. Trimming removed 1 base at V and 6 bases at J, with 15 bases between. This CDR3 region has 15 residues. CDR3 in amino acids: CASSLGPYLEAEAFF. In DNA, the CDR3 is TGTGCCAGCAGCTTAGGACCGTATCTCGAGGCTGAAGCTTTCTTT.

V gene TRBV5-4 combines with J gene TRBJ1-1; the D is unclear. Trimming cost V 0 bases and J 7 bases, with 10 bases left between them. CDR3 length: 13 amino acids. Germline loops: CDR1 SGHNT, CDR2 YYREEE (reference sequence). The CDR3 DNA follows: TGTGCCAGCAGCTTGGAATTATTGGGTGAAGCTTTCTTT. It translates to CASSLELLGEAFF. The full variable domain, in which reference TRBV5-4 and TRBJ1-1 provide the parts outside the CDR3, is ETGVTQSPTHLIKTRGQQVTLRCSSQSGHNTVSWYQQALGQGPQFIFQYYREEENGRGNFPPRFSGLQFPNYSSELNVNALELDDSALYLCASSLELLGEAFFGQGTRLTVV.

CDR3 nucleotides: TGTGCCAGCAGCCAAGATCTCGGCTCCTGGAACACTGAAGCTTTCTTT. Its protein is CASSQDLGSWNTEAFF. The rearrangement links TRBV3-1 (or the pseudogene TRBV3-2) to TRBJ1-1; no reliable D call. The CDR3 extends over 16 amino acids. V lost 0 bases and J lost 1, with 12 bases in between. Germline lookup yields CDR1 LGHDT and CDR2 YNNKEL (reference sequence).

In nucleotides, the CDR3 is TGCGCCAGTGGACTAGCGGGGGACCACAATGAGCAGTTCTTC. Protein product: CASGLAGDHNEQFF. This chain connects TRBV5-1 to TRBJ2-1, with 13 nucleotides matching TRBD2. J gave up 5 bases and V 8 bases, and 4 bases lay outside the gene matches. The CDR3 is 14 residues long. The germline CDR1 and CDR2 sequences are SGHRS and YFSETQ.

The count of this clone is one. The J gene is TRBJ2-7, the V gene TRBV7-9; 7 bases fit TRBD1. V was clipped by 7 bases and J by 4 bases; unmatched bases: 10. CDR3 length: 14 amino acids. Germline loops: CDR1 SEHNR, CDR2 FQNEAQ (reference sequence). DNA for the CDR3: TGTGCCAGCAAGCGAGGGACAGTAGGTTACGAGCAGTACTTC. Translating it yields CASKRGTVGYEQYF.

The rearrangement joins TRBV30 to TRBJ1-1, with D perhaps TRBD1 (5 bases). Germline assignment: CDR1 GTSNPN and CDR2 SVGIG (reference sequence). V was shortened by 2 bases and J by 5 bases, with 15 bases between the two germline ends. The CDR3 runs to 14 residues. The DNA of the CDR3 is TGTGCCTGGAGTTCGTTTGGGGGGGTGACTGAAGCTTTCTTT. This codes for CAWSSFGGVTEAFF.

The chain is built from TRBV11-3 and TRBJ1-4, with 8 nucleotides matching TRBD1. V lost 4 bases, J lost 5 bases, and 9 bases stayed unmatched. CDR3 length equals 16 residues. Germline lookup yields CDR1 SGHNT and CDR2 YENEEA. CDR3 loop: CASSSGQGHSNEKLFF. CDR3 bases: TGTGCCAGCAGCTCAGGACAGGGACACTCCAATGAAAAACTGTTTTTT.

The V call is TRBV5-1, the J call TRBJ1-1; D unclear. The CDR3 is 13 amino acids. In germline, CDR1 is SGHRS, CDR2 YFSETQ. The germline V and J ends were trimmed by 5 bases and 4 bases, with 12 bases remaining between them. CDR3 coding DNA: TGCGCCAGCAGTTTTGACATGGGCACTGAAGCTTTCTTT. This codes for CASSFDMGTEAFF.